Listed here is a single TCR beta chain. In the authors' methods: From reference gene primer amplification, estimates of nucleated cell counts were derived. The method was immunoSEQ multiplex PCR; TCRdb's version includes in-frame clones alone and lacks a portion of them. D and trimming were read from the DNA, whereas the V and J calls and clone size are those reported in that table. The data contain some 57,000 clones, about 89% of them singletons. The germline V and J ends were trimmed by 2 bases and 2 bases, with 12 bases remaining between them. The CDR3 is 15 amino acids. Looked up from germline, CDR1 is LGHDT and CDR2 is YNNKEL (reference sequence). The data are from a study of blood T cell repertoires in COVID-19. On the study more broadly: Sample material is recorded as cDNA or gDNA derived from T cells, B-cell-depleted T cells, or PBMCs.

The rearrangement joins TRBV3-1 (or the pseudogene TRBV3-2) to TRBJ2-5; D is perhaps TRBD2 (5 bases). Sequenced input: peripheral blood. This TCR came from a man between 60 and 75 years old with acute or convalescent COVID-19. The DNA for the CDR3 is TGTGCCAGCAGCCAAAACAACGGAGGTCAAGAGACCCAGTACTTC. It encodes CASSQNNGGQETQYF.